This T cell receptor (beta chain) was recovered during a study of cytomegalovirus exposure and HLA in healthy donors. V lost 8 bases and J lost 0, with 23 bases in between. The CDR3 length is 18 residues. Looked up from germline, CDR1 is ENHRY and CDR2 is SYGVKD. The PCR had 60 Vbeta and 13 Jbeta primers. Methods used by the authors: The authors later counted 65 million to 80 million unique TCR beta chains, some 9.9 million of them shared. The method was immunoSEQ multiplex PCR; TCRdb's version includes in-frame clones alone and lacks a portion of them. The V and J calls and clone size are taken from that table; D and trimming were inferred from the DNA. This table has about 190,000 clones, 79% appearing once.

The sequence came from a young woman in good health and CMV-seronegative. The V and J genes are TRBV10-3 and TRBJ1-3; D is ambiguous. Input material: PBMCs. CDR3 sequence (DNA): TGTGCCATCCAACCCGCCGGGGAGGGCCTCTCCTCTGGAAACACCATATATTTT. This sequence encodes CAIQPAGEGLSSGNTIYF.